A single sample is the source of the 16 T cell receptor beta chains below, sequenced in a study of CD8 T cells in Susac syndrome. Random hexamers were used to reverse transcribe about 0.5 to 1 ug of RNA. TCRdb re-derived calls from the immunoSEQ multiplex PCR reads in MiXCR, one entry per CDR3 protein. The sample contains some 150,000 distinct CDR3 sequences, approximately 94% of which appear only once. Input material: CD4+ T cells from PBMCs. These receptor sequences come from a human donor in good health.

The chain is built from TRBV3-1 and TRBJ2-7; the D is unclear. Germline CDR1 is LGHDT and CDR2 is YNNKEL (reference sequence). V lost 0 bases and J lost 0, with 6 bases in between. This CDR3 comprises 14 residues. Written as DNA, the CDR3 is TGTGCCAGCAGCCAAGAAGGGAACTCCTACGAGCAGTACTTC. It codes for CASSQEGNSYEQYF.

J is TRBJ1-1 and V is TRBV5-1; D not resolved. V gave up 0 bases and J gave up 0 bases, with 6 bases separating them. The CDR3 consists of 14 residues. Germline V gene lookup returns CDR1 SGHRS and CDR2 YFSETQ. Here the CDR3 DNA reads TGCGCCAGCAGCTTGGCCCGGGTGAACACTGAAGCTTTCTTT. It encodes CASSLARVNTEAFF.

The V and J genes are TRBV5-4 and TRBJ2-7, with D perhaps TRBD1 or TRBD2 (5 bases each). The CDR3 is 13 residues long. Looked up from germline, CDR1 is SGHNT and CDR2 is YYREEE (reference sequence). V was pared by 4 bases and J by 5 bases, with 13 bases between. CDR3 residues: CASSQGPRDEQYF. CDR3 bases: TGTGCCAGCAGCCAGGGTCCGCGGGACGAGCAGTACTTC.

The chain combines TRBV20-1 with TRBJ1-3; no firm D call. The length of the CDR3 is 11 residues. CDR1 and CDR2 (germline): DFQATT, SNEGSKA (reference sequence). Trimming took off 0 bases at V and 16 bases at J, with 13 bases between the two ends. CDR3 DNA: TGCAGTGCTAGAGATGGCAGACGAATCTATTTT. Translated, it gives CSARDGRRIYF.

This rearrangement joins TRBV2 to TRBJ1-2; 9 bases are shared with TRBD1. Germline V gene data show CDR1 as SNHLY and CDR2 as FYNNEI. This CDR3 is built from 15 residues. Losses at the gene ends were 4 bases for V and 5 bases for J; bases not matched to a gene: 8. This CDR3 reads CASSVVQGAKYGYTF. Here the CDR3 DNA reads TGTGCCAGCAGTGTGGTACAGGGGGCGAAGTATGGCTACACCTTC.

J is TRBJ1-1 and V is TRBV7-9; 7 bases align to TRBD1. The CDR3 covers 16 residues. Unmatched junction bases numbered 11, after V lost 5 bases and J lost 2 bases. Germline V gives CDR1 SEHNR, CDR2 FQNEAQ (reference sequence). The CDR3 DNA sequence: TGTGCCAGCAGCCCCAGGGTAGGGACAGTAAACACTGAAGCTTTCTTT. Its translation is CASSPRVGTVNTEAFF.

The V call is TRBV19, the J call TRBJ1-1, with 7 bases aligning to TRBD1. CDR3 length: 16 amino acids. Germline V gene data show CDR1 as LNHDA and CDR2 as SQIVND (reference sequence). The ends lost 3 bases at V and 0 bases at J; junction bases unmatched: 7. Here the CDR3 DNA reads TGTGCCAGTAGTATGAAAGGGGGCCTCATGAACACTGAAGCTTTCTTT. Protein product: CASSMKGGLMNTEAFF.

The chain uses TRBV29-1 and TRBJ2-2; 11 bases map to TRBD1. This CDR3 spans 15 amino acids. J lost 0 bases, V lost 6 bases, and 3 bases had no gene match. The germline CDR1 and CDR2 sequences are SQVTM and ANQGSEA. CDR3 sequence: CSVTDRGPNTGELFF. As DNA, the CDR3 is TGCAGCGTCACGGACAGGGGGCCGAACACCGGGGAGCTGTTTTTT.

The chain recombines TRBV20-1 with TRBJ2-2; TRBD2 aligns across 13 bases. Trimming at V came to 5 bases and at J to 1 base, leaving 7 bases not matched to a gene. CDR1 is DFQATT and CDR2 is SNEGSKA in the germline V gene (reference sequence). The CDR3 is 17 residues long. CDR3 amino acids: CSASQGLAGKNTGELFF. In nucleotides, the CDR3 is TGCAGTGCTTCCCAGGGACTAGCGGGGAAGAACACCGGGGAGCTGTTTTTT.

The rearrangement joins TRBV5-4 to TRBJ2-3, with D hard to call. The CDR3 contains 14 residues. Germline assignment: CDR1 SGHNT and CDR2 YYREEE (reference sequence). V was clipped by 0 bases and J by 3 bases, with 8 bases between them. The CDR3 loop is CASSLDPLTDTQYF. In nucleotides, the CDR3 is TGTGCCAGCAGCTTGGACCCCCTTACAGATACGCAGTATTTT.

This clonotype was seen only once. The chain joins TRBV2 to TRBJ1-1, with unresolved D. V was cut by 6 bases and J by 1 base, with 12 bases left in between. Germline CDR1 and CDR2: SNHLY and FYNNEI. The CDR3 runs to 14 residues. CDR3 protein: CASRFGHKNTEAFF. Here the CDR3 DNA reads TGTGCCAGCAGGTTCGGGCATAAGAACACTGAAGCTTTCTTT.

The J gene is TRBJ2-2, the V gene TRBV3-1; D uncertain. The V end was cut by 6 bases, the J end by 1 base, with 3 bases between. The CDR3 runs 12 residues. Looked up from germline, CDR1 is LGHDT and CDR2 is YNNKEL (reference sequence). CDR3 bases: TGTGCCAGCAGACAGAACACCGGGGAGCTGTTTTTT. Protein: CASRQNTGELFF.

J is TRBJ2-7 and V is TRBV7-8; the D call may be TRBD1 or TRBD2 (5 bases each). V lost 5 bases and J lost 2, with 13 bases in between. The CDR3 loop spans 14 amino acids. CDR1 is SGHVS, CDR2 FQNEAQ, per germline. DNA for the CDR3: TGTGCCAGCAGCAACCGGGACGGTCCCTACGAGCAGTACTTC. It codes for CASSNRDGPYEQYF.

J is TRBJ2-5 and V is TRBV12-3 or TRBV12-4; D is unclear. V shed 1 base and J shed 4 bases, with 10 bases lying between them. There are 14 residues in the CDR3. The CDR3 region is CASSLGGYLETQYF. DNA for the CDR3: TGTGCCAGCAGTTTAGGCGGCTACCTAGAGACCCAGTACTTC.

J is TRBJ2-7 and V is TRBV5-1; 8 bases line up with TRBD1. Per germline, CDR1 SGHRS and CDR2 YFSETQ. The junction had 5 bases not matched to a gene; V was cut back by 0 bases and J by 6 bases. This CDR3 contains 14 residues. CDR3 nucleotides: TGCGCCAGCAGCTTGGGCCGCGACAGGGGCGAGCAGTACTTC. This sequence encodes CASSLGRDRGEQYF.

The rearrangement uses TRBV12-3 or TRBV12-4 and TRBJ1-2, with D unclear. V was clipped by 5 bases and J by 4 bases, with 17 bases between them. This CDR3 has 15 residues. The CDR3 nucleotides read TGTGCCAGCAGTCTGACCATGCTGTCTGTCTATGGCTACACCTTC. Protein: CASSLTMLSVYGYTF.